The 31 T cell receptor beta chains listed next were all sequenced from one sample in a study of cytomegalovirus exposure and HLA in healthy donors. The PCR employed 60 Vbeta primers together with 13 Jbeta primers. This table comes from immunoSEQ multiplex PCR, and its TCRdb copy is limited to in-frame clones, with some not included. The sample lists about 200,000 clones, around three quarters occurring once. Sequenced input: PBMCs. The receptor source for this set is a man in his thirties or forties in good health and CMV-seronegative.

This rearrangement joins TRBV11-2 to TRBJ2-7; the D gene is possibly TRBD1 (6 bases). The germline CDR1 and CDR2 sequences are SGHAT and FQNNGV. CDR3 length: 14 residues. The V end was cut by 4 bases, the J end by 0 bases, with 10 bases between. CDR3 residues: CASSSDRSSYEQYF. In DNA form, the CDR3 reads TGTGCCAGCAGCTCGGACAGATCCTCCTACGAGCAGTACTTC. The variable domain in full, completed from reference TRBV11-2 and TRBJ2-7, reads EAGVAQSPRYKIIEKRQSVAFWCNPISGHATLYWYQQILGQGPKLLIQFQNNGVVDDSQLPKDRFSAERLKGVDSTLKIQPAKLEDSAVYLCASSSDRSSYEQYFGPGTRLTVT.

This sequence joins TRBV6-1 and TRBJ1-2, with D maybe TRBD1 (6 bases). Looked up from germline, CDR1 is MNHNS and CDR2 is SASEGT. V gave up 0 bases and J gave up 8 bases, with 16 bases separating them. The CDR3 has 15 amino acids. The DNA of the CDR3 is TGTGCCAGCAGTGAAGCACAGGGTGAAGGTGGAGGCTACACCTTC. This gives the protein CASSEAQGEGGGYTF.

The chain carries TRBV6-5 and TRBJ2-2; TRBD2 might be the D (5 bases). Germline-derived CDR1 and CDR2 are MNHEY and SVGAGI. This CDR3 contains 13 residues. Trimming took 6 bases from V and 6 from J, leaving 11 bases between them. CDR3 amino acids: CASSQLRAGELFF. The DNA for the CDR3 is TGTGCCAGCAGCCAACTGAGGGCCGGGGAGCTGTTTTTT.

The chain uses TRBV28 and TRBJ2-1; TRBD1 matches at 7 bases. The CDR3 sequence is 14 residues long. Germline loops: CDR1 MDHEN, CDR2 SYDVKM. V gave up 3 bases and J gave up 8 bases; unmatched junction bases: 7. The CDR3 nucleotides read TGTGCCAGCAGTTTTGTACAGGGGCTGGATGAGCAGTTCTTC. Protein product: CASSFVQGLDEQFF.

This chain connects TRBV5-1 to TRBJ1-6; 9 positions match TRBD1. Germline V lookup: CDR1 SGHRS, CDR2 YFSETQ. V was clipped by 4 bases and J by 9 bases; unmatched bases: 8. CDR3 size: 15 residues. The CDR3 region has the DNA TGCGCCAGCAGCCCCCGGACAGGGGAAGGTTCACCCCTCCACTTT. Translation: CASSPRTGEGSPLHF.

This clone was observed a single time. J is TRBJ2-4 and V is TRBV28, with 10 bases aligning to TRBD2. The V gene's germline CDR1 is MDHEN and CDR2 SYDVKM. J lost 0 bases, V lost 7 bases, and 6 bases had no gene match. This CDR3 is 16 amino acids long. The CDR3 nucleotides read TGTGCCAGCACCCTAGCGGGAGTGCCAGCCAAAAACATTCAGTACTTC. Translated, it gives CASTLAGVPAKNIQYF.

With regard to this clone: Within the sample, other DNA sequences also encode this same CDR3. This chain connects TRBV28 to TRBJ1-5; possibly TRBD1 for D (6 bases). The V gene lost 6 bases and the J gene lost 5 bases, with 8 bases spanning the gap. The germline V gene encodes CDR1 MDHEN and CDR2 SYDVKM. This CDR3 spans 12 amino acids. CDR3 amino acids: CASRSGDQPQHF. As DNA, the CDR3 is TGTGCCAGCAGATCAGGGGATCAGCCCCAGCATTTT.

This clone was seen a few times. This sequence joins TRBV6-1 and TRBJ2-1; 8 bases agree with TRBD1. Per the germline V gene, CDR1 is MNHNS and CDR2 is SASEGT. The CDR3 runs to 13 residues. V lost 7 bases to trimming and J lost 7 bases; unmatched junction nucleotides: 6. CDR3 amino acids: CASKDRGRNEQFF. In DNA, the CDR3 is TGTGCCAGCAAAGACAGGGGACGGAATGAGCAGTTCTTC.

This clone was observed a single time. The chain carries TRBV28 and TRBJ2-7; D not resolved. Germline CDR1 reads MDHEN; CDR2 reads SYDVKM. Trimming pared 3 bases from V and 2 bases from J, leaving 8 bases between. The CDR3 length is 13 residues. The CDR3 loop is CASSLGIAYEQYF. The DNA of the CDR3 is TGTGCCAGCAGTTTGGGCATAGCCTACGAGCAGTACTTC.

This sequence joins TRBV7-6 and TRBJ2-1; 9 nucleotides align to TRBD2. V was clipped by 0 bases and J by 8 bases; unmatched bases: 8. Per germline, CDR1 SGHVS and CDR2 FNYEAQ. The CDR3 spans 16 residues. The CDR3 loop reads CASSLAQLAGSDEQFF. As DNA, the CDR3 is TGTGCCAGCAGCTTAGCGCAGCTAGCGGGAAGTGATGAGCAGTTCTTC.

The V gene is TRBV10-1, the J gene TRBJ2-3, with TRBD1 matching 8 bases. J was trimmed by 1 base and V by 5 bases; bases with no gene match: 8. Per germline, CDR1 WNHNN and CDR2 SYGVQD (reference sequence). CDR3 length: 16 residues. The CDR3: CASSKHGTGRTDTQYF. DNA for the CDR3: TGCGCCAGCAGTAAACACGGGACAGGTCGCACAGATACGCAGTATTTT.

This clone is a singleton in its sample. The chain recombines TRBV7-8 with TRBJ2-1, with 14 bases that match TRBD2. The CDR3 length is 17 residues. V trimming: 5 bases; J trimming: 0 bases; junction bases outside the gene matches: 3. Germline loops: CDR1 SGHVS, CDR2 FQNEAQ. As DNA, the CDR3 is TGTGCCAGCAGCACCGGACTAGCGGGAGGCTCCTACAATGAGCAGTTCTTC. This translates into CASSTGLAGGSYNEQFF.

The V gene is TRBV11-3, the J gene TRBJ2-1, with TRBD1 matching 8 bases. This CDR3 spans 14 amino acids. Germline V gene sequence: CDR1 SGHNT, CDR2 YENEEA. The trim removed 4 bases at V and 6 bases at J, leaving 5 bases unmatched. The CDR3 DNA is TGTGCCAGCAGCTCCGGACAGGGTCTCAATGAGCAGTTCTTC. Translated, it gives CASSSGQGLNEQFF.

This clone was counted only a few times. The V gene is TRBV6-1, the J gene TRBJ1-4; 9 positions match TRBD1. Germline V gene lookup returns CDR1 MNHNS and CDR2 SASEGT. This CDR3 spans 15 amino acids. V lost 6 bases and J lost 2; bases outside the gene matches: 4. The CDR3 nucleotides are TGTGCCAGCAGGATTGGGACAGGGACTAATGAAAAACTGTTTTTT. It is translated as CASRIGTGTNEKLFF.

This clone has only one observation. The genes are TRBV7-3 and TRBJ2-7; 13 bases match TRBD2. The CDR3 has 16 amino acids. V was pared by 1 base and J by 1 base, with 1 base of the junction left unmatched. The germline gives CDR1 SGHTA, CDR2 FQGTGA. CDR3 sequence reads: CASSLKLAGGSYEQYF. As DNA, the CDR3 is TGTGCCAGCAGCTTAAAACTAGCGGGAGGGTCCTACGAGCAGTACTTC.

The chain links TRBV19 to TRBJ2-7, with D possibly TRBD2 on 6 matching bases. There are 14 residues in the CDR3. V lost 3 bases, J lost 9 bases, and 18 bases lay in between. The germline CDR1 and CDR2 sequences are LNHDA and SQIVND (reference sequence). DNA of the CDR3: TGTGCCAGTAGTATGGAAGCGATTAGCGGCGGGCAGTACTTC. Protein product: CASSMEAISGGQYF.

The chain has TRBV6-5 and TRBJ2-7, with 10 nucleotides matching TRBD2. Germline assignment: CDR1 MNHEY and CDR2 SVGAGI. The V segment lost 4 bases and the J segment 6 bases; nucleotides outside the gene matches: 12. This CDR3 has 16 residues. CDR3 bases: TGTGCCAGCAGTTCAGCGGGAGGGGGCCTCTTCGCCGAGCAGTACTTC. It translates to CASSSAGGGLFAEQYF.

This sequence joins TRBV7-9 and TRBJ2-3, with 7 positions matching TRBD1. This CDR3 comprises 15 residues. V shed 5 bases, J shed 0 bases, and the junction held 5 bases outside the gene matches. Germline-derived CDR1 and CDR2 are SEHNR and FQNEAQ (reference sequence). DNA of the CDR3: TGTGCCAGCAGCAAGGGACAGTCTAGCACAGATACGCAGTATTTT. Amino acid sequence: CASSKGQSSTDTQYF.

A few counts support this clone. This chain joins TRBV6-1 and TRBJ2-3; TRBD2 matches at 12 bases. From germline, CDR1 is MNHNS and CDR2 SASEGT. This CDR3 region has 13 residues. The J segment lost 10 bases and the V segment lost 9 bases, leaving 8 bases of the junction unmatched. The CDR3 nucleotides read TGTGCCAGAGAGCTAGCGGGAGGGAGGGCGCAGTATTTT. Translating gives CARELAGGRAQYF.

This sequence joins TRBV10-2 and TRBJ1-5; 9 nucleotides match TRBD1. The length of the CDR3 is 15 residues. The J segment lost 5 bases and the V segment lost 4 bases, leaving 6 bases of the junction unmatched. Germline CDR1 reads WSHSY; CDR2 reads SAAADI. CDR3 loop: CASSGDRVSDQPQHF. The CDR3 DNA is TGCGCCAGCAGTGGGGACAGGGTATCCGATCAGCCCCAGCATTTT.

This clone appeared a single time. This rearrangement joins TRBV5-6 to TRBJ1-5, with 7 nucleotides matching TRBD1. Germline V gives CDR1 SGHDT, CDR2 YYEEEE. The CDR3 runs 12 residues. V lost 5 bases and J lost 10; bases outside the gene matches: 6. CDR3 DNA: TGTGCCAGCAGAAGACAGGGAACTCCCCAGCATTTT. It translates to CASRRQGTPQHF.

The chain is built from TRBV11-2 and TRBJ2-7, with TRBD2 matching over 10 bases. CDR3 length: 16 residues. CDR1 is SGHAT and CDR2 is FQNNGV in the germline V gene. V lost 0 bases and J lost 6; bases outside the gene matches: 8. DNA of the CDR3: TGTGCCAGCAGCTTAGATGGTCTAGCGGGAGTGGTCGAGCAGTACTTC. Amino acid sequence: CASSLDGLAGVVEQYF.

This chain uses TRBV5-6 with TRBJ1-1, with 12 bases fitting TRBD1. In germline, CDR1 is SGHDT, CDR2 YYEEEE. This CDR3 is built from 17 residues. The junction had 7 bases not matched to a gene; V was cut back by 4 bases and J by 0 bases. The CDR3, as DNA: TGTGCCAGCAGCCCCCGGGACAGGGGGCTCCTGAACACTGAAGCTTTCTTT. Translating it yields CASSPRDRGLLNTEAFF.

J is TRBJ1-2 and V is TRBV5-1; 8 nucleotides agree with TRBD1. The trim removed 7 bases at V and 3 bases at J, leaving 5 bases unmatched. Germline V CDR1 and CDR2: SGHRS, YFSETQ. There are 13 residues in the CDR3. This CDR3 is CASAQGADYGYTF. The CDR3 DNA is TGCGCCAGCGCCCAGGGGGCGGACTATGGCTACACCTTC.

This clone came up a few times. The chain couples TRBV29-1 to TRBJ1-1; D is unclear. Germline V gene data show CDR1 as SQVTM and CDR2 as ANQGSEA. The CDR3 spans 12 residues. Deletions cut 7 bases from V and 1 base from J, with 10 bases between. In DNA, the CDR3 is TGCAGCGGTAGCGCCACGAACACTGAAGCTTTCTTT. Amino acid sequence: CSGSATNTEAFF.

The CDR3, as DNA: TGCGCCAGCAGCTTGCAGGGGGAGAATTCACCCCTCCACTTT. The encoded protein is CASSLQGENSPLHF. V gene TRBV5-1 combines with J gene TRBJ1-6; 7 bases are a match to TRBD1. The V gene's germline CDR1 is SGHRS and CDR2 YFSETQ. This CDR3 spans 14 amino acids. V was clipped by 1 base and J by 7 bases; unmatched bases: 2.

The chain joins TRBV15 to TRBJ2-3, with TRBD2 identical over 9 bases. J was trimmed by 3 bases and V by 2 bases; bases with no gene match: 12. The germline gives CDR1 LNHNV, CDR2 YYDKDF (reference sequence). The CDR3 loop spans 18 amino acids. The CDR3 nucleotides read TGTGCCACCAGCAGATACTTCTTAGCGGGAGAAGTTACAGATACGCAGTATTTT. This sequence encodes CATSRYFLAGEVTDTQYF.

The chain recombines TRBV19 with TRBJ1-1, with D perhaps TRBD1 (6 bases). The CDR3 consists of 15 residues. Trimming removed 0 bases at V and 1 base at J, with 9 bases between. Germline V gene lookup returns CDR1 LNHDA and CDR2 SQIVND (reference sequence). The CDR3 DNA follows: TGTGCCAGTAGTATAGAGAGGGGGACGAACACTGAAGCTTTCTTT. Translating it yields CASSIERGTNTEAFF. Looking up the rest from reference TRBV19 and TRBJ1-1 gives the full variable domain: DGGITQSPKYLFRKEGQNVTLSCEQNLNHDAMYWYRQDPGQGLRLIYYSQIVNDFQKGDIAEGYSVSREKKESFPLTVTSAQKNPTAFYLCASSIERGTNTEAFFGQGTRLTVV.

The chain combines TRBV6-1 with TRBJ2-7; 8 nucleotides agree with TRBD1. The V gene's germline CDR1 is MNHNS and CDR2 SASEGT. Losses at the gene ends were 9 bases for V and 4 bases for J; bases not matched to a gene: 11. This CDR3 spans 14 amino acids. As DNA, the CDR3 is TGTGCCAGACCTTCCGGGACAGGACTATACGAGCAGTACTTC. Translating it yields CARPSGTGLYEQYF.

The sample holds a few counts of this clone. The chain uses TRBV19 and TRBJ1-2, with D uncertain. The germline CDR1 and CDR2 sequences are LNHDA and SQIVND (reference sequence). V was shortened by 5 bases and J by 1 base, with 11 bases between the two germline ends. This CDR3 has 14 residues. The CDR3 DNA is TGTGCCAGTAGTTCCCGCCTACTTAACTATGGCTACACCTTC. It yields the protein CASSSRLLNYGYTF.

This chain joins TRBV28 and TRBJ1-6; D uncertain. This CDR3 region has 10 residues. Deletions cut 4 bases from V and 17 bases from J, with 9 bases between. Germline lookup yields CDR1 MDHEN and CDR2 SYDVKM. In nucleotides, the CDR3 is TGTGCCAGCAGTTCAACCGAGGTCCACTTT. Protein sequence: CASSSTEVHF.